These 27 T cell receptor beta chains were sequenced from one sample in a study of technical replicates of blood from a few donors. The table came from immunoSEQ multiplex PCR; TCRdb's copy has only in-frame clones and leaves some out. The data hold about 89,000 clones, with around 94% observed a single time. Sample: T cells isolated from PBMCs. These receptors all stem from a human donor in good health.

The genes are TRBV6-5 and TRBJ2-3; weak D call: TRBD2 (5 bases). The CDR3 covers 14 residues. CDR1 and CDR2 from the germline V gene are MNHEY and SVGAGI. The ends were cut back, 9 bases at V and 5 bases at J, with 18 bases in the middle. CDR3 in amino acids: CASTRIAGGDTQYF. CDR3 nucleotide sequence: TGTGCCAGTACCAGGATCGCGGGTGGAGATACGCAGTATTTT.

The V and J genes are TRBV14 and TRBJ2-7, with 10 bases lining up with TRBD2. The CDR3 consists of 17 residues. Trimming cost V 4 bases and J 2 bases; bases outside gene matches: 11. The germline V gene encodes CDR1 SGHDN and CDR2 FVKESK. CDR3 nucleotides: TGTGCCAGCAGCCGCGACCCAACTAGCGGGGAGACCTACGAGCAGTACTTC. It specifies CASSRDPTSGETYEQYF.

In nucleotides, the CDR3 is TGTGCCAGCTCCCTCGGACTAGCGGGAGGGCCCGTCTACTTC. Protein: CASSLGLAGGPVYF. The chain uses TRBV18 and TRBJ2-5; TRBD2 matches at 15 bases. V was clipped by 6 bases and J by 14 bases; unmatched bases: 10. Germline CDR1 is KGHSH and CDR2 is LQKENI. The CDR3 covers 14 residues.

The rearrangement joins TRBV4-1 to TRBJ2-1, with TRBD2 matching 12 bases. V was pared by 3 bases and J by 9 bases, with 12 bases of the junction left unmatched. Germline loops: CDR1 MGHRA, CDR2 YSYEKL. This CDR3 has 17 residues. DNA of the CDR3: TGCGCCAGCAGCCAGAAAGATCGGACTAGCGGGACAAGTGAGCAGTTCTTC. Its translation is CASSQKDRTSGTSEQFF.

V and J are TRBV2 and TRBJ1-3; D remains unclear. The CDR3 contains 13 residues. V was cut by 3 bases and J by 4 bases, with 7 bases left in between. Germline lookup yields CDR1 SNHLY and CDR2 FYNNEI. The CDR3 here is CASSEEWGNTIYF. CDR3 DNA sequence: TGTGCCAGCAGTGAGGAGTGGGGAAACACCATATATTTT.

This chain joins TRBV11-2 and TRBJ1-3, with D hard to call. The V gene's germline CDR1 is SGHAT and CDR2 FQNNGV. V was cut by 0 bases and J by 0 bases, with 9 bases left in between. The CDR3 is 16 residues long. For the CDR3, the DNA is TGTGCCAGCAGCTTAGATATGGGCTTCTCTGGAAACACCATATATTTT. Translation: CASSLDMGFSGNTIYF.

This chain links TRBV14 with TRBJ2-7, with 8 bases fitting TRBD2. V trimming: 2 bases; J trimming: 2 bases; junction bases outside the gene matches: 11. The CDR3 spans 17 residues. Looked up from germline, CDR1 is SGHDN and CDR2 is FVKESK. In nucleotides, the CDR3 is TGTGCCAGCAGCCAAAAAGGACTAGCTGACCAAACCTACGAGCAGTACTTC. Amino acids: CASSQKGLADQTYEQYF. The full variable domain, completed using reference TRBV14 and TRBJ2-7, is EAGVTQFPSHSVIEKGQTVTLRCDPISGHDNLYWYRRVMGKEIKFLLHFVKESKQDESGMPNNRFLAERTGGTYSTLKVQPAELEDSGVYFCASSQKGLADQTYEQYFGPGTRLTVT.

This clone was seen only once. The rearrangement links TRBV28 to TRBJ1-5; no definite D call. Germline assignment: CDR1 MDHEN and CDR2 SYDVKM. This CDR3 region has 19 residues. Trimming cost V 2 bases and J 4 bases, with 24 bases left between them. CDR3 bases: TGTGCCAGCAGTTTAGGTACGGGTGCGTCCTTCCTAAGTAATCAGCCCCAGCATTTT. This codes for CASSLGTGASFLSNQPQHF.

The chain couples TRBV19 to TRBJ1-1; no definite D call. Between the trimmed V and J ends, which lost 3 bases and 1 base, there was a span of 24 bases. This CDR3 spans 19 amino acids. Germline V lookup: CDR1 LNHDA, CDR2 SQIVND (reference sequence). This chain's CDR3 is CASSITFESSLVSNTEAFF. The CDR3 coding sequence is TGTGCCAGTAGTATCACATTCGAATCTTCTCTCGTATCGAACACTGAAGCTTTCTTT.

The chain combines TRBV30 with TRBJ2-7, with D possibly TRBD1 on 7 matching bases. V was clipped by 0 bases and J by 4 bases, with 25 bases between them. Germline CDR1 reads GTSNPN; CDR2 reads SVGIG (reference sequence). The CDR3 runs to 18 residues. The CDR3 sequence is CAWSVWRGRSGRAYEQYF. CDR3 nucleotide sequence: TGTGCCTGGAGTGTTTGGAGGGGGCGGTCCGGCAGGGCTTACGAGCAGTACTTC.

The V call is TRBV19, the J call TRBJ1-2; unclear D gene. V gave up 6 bases and J gave up 0 bases, with 8 bases separating them. This CDR3 spans 13 amino acids. Germline lookup yields CDR1 LNHDA and CDR2 SQIVND (reference sequence). CDR3: CASSTDANYGYTF. The CDR3 DNA follows: TGTGCCAGTAGCACAGACGCTAACTATGGCTACACCTTC.

This chain links TRBV4-1 with TRBJ2-3; TRBD2 is a possible D gene (6 bases). Trimming removed 4 bases at V and 2 bases at J, with 13 bases between. CDR1 and CDR2 (germline): MGHRA, YSYEKL. The CDR3 has 15 residues. CDR3: CASSPDAGFTDTQYF. DNA for the CDR3: TGCGCCAGCAGCCCCGACGCGGGGTTCACAGATACGCAGTATTTT.

The gene calls are TRBV7-9 and TRBJ1-2, with D possibly TRBD1 on 5 matching bases. V lost 0 bases and J lost 2, with 13 bases in between. The CDR3 spans 16 residues. CDR1 and CDR2 (germline): SEHNR, FQNEAQ (reference sequence). CDR3 sequence reads: CASSLASGESNYGYTF. CDR3 nucleotides: TGTGCCAGCAGCTTAGCGTCGGGGGAGTCCAACTATGGCTACACCTTC.

This chain connects TRBV9 to TRBJ1-2; D unclear. The CDR3 sequence is 14 residues long. Germline CDR1 is SGDLS and CDR2 is YYNGEE. V dropped 0 bases and J dropped 3 bases, with 9 bases sitting between them. The CDR3 here is CASSVDGSDYGYTF. CDR3 nucleotides: TGTGCCAGCAGCGTAGATGGCAGCGACTATGGCTACACCTTC.

This chain links TRBV27 with TRBJ1-2; D possibly corresponds to TRBD1 (5 bases). V lost 5 bases and J lost 8, with 15 bases in between. The CDR3 consists of 13 residues. Germline CDR1 reads MNHEY; CDR2 reads SMNVEV (reference sequence). Here the CDR3 reads CASSPAGHRGYTF. CDR3 coding DNA: TGTGCCAGCAGTCCGGCGGGGCATAGAGGCTACACCTTC.

V is TRBV18 and J is TRBJ1-1; 7 nucleotides line up with TRBD1. CDR3 length: 15 amino acids. Germline V gene lookup returns CDR1 KGHSH and CDR2 LQKENI. V lost 2 bases and J lost 5; bases outside the gene matches: 8. The CDR3 DNA reads TGTGCCAGCTCACCAGGGTTTCAGGGGGGAACTGAAGCTTTCTTT. This gives the protein CASSPGFQGGTEAFF.

The chain links TRBV28 to TRBJ2-7; D gene ambiguous. Germline assignment: CDR1 MDHEN and CDR2 SYDVKM. The CDR3 is 11 amino acids. V shed 3 bases and J shed 3 bases, with 3 bases lying between them. CDR3 loop: CASSFLYEQYF. CDR3 sequence (DNA): TGTGCCAGCAGTTTTCTCTACGAGCAGTACTTC. Drawing the rest from reference TRBV28 and TRBJ2-7, the complete variable domain is DVKVTQSSRYLVKRTGEKVFLECVQDMDHENMFWYRQDPGLGLRLIYFSYDVKMKEKGDIPEGYSVSREKKERFSLILESASTNQTSMYLCASSFLYEQYFGPGTRLTVT.

This sequence joins TRBV11-2 and TRBJ2-7; TRBD2 aligns across 10 bases. Unmatched junction bases numbered 11, after V lost 2 bases and J lost 4 bases. This CDR3 is built from 17 residues. Germline loops: CDR1 SGHAT, CDR2 FQNNGV. The CDR3 loop is CASSLFHIGLAVYEQYF. The CDR3 DNA sequence: TGTGCCAGCAGCTTATTCCATATCGGACTAGCGGTTTACGAGCAGTACTTC.

This clone came up once. This chain links TRBV5-1 with TRBJ2-1, with a possible D match to TRBD2 (6 bases). The CDR3 extends over 14 amino acids. V was clipped by 0 bases and J by 4 bases, with 8 bases between them. Looked up from germline, CDR1 is SGHRS and CDR2 is YFSETQ. CDR3 nucleotides: TGCGCCAGCAGCTTGGACGGGGGTTACAATGAGCAGTTCTTC. Translating it yields CASSLDGGYNEQFF.

The rearrangement links TRBV9 to TRBJ2-7; 8 nucleotides match TRBD2. The CDR3 length is 19 residues. V lost 3 bases to trimming and J lost 5 bases; unmatched junction nucleotides: 22. The V gene's germline CDR1 is SGDLS and CDR2 YYNGEE. CDR3 region: CASSAPLHSRLAGNNEQYF. The CDR3 DNA follows: TGTGCCAGCAGCGCCCCGCTCCATAGTCGGTTAGCGGGAAATAACGAGCAGTACTTC.

This clone was detected once. The DNA for the CDR3 is TGTGCCAGCAACTATGGACAGGGAGGCGAAAAACTGTTTTTT. It translates to CASNYGQGGEKLFF. The V and J genes are TRBV11-2 and TRBJ1-4; 8 nucleotides align to TRBD1. The CDR3 is 14 residues long. The trim removed 7 bases at V and 8 bases at J, leaving 9 bases unmatched. CDR1 and CDR2 from the germline V gene are SGHAT and FQNNGV.

The genes are TRBV5-1 and TRBJ2-2; possibly TRBD1 for D (6 bases). The length of the CDR3 is 15 residues. The germline V gene encodes CDR1 SGHRS and CDR2 YFSETQ. Between the trimmed V and J ends, which lost 3 bases and 5 bases, there was a span of 14 bases. CDR3 sequence (DNA): TGCGCCAGCAGCTCCAGGGGCGAGGGGACCGGGGAGCTGTTTTTT. It is translated as CASSSRGEGTGELFF.

The genes are TRBV4-2 and TRBJ1-1; D is perhaps TRBD1 (5 bases). Trimming cost V 0 bases and J 3 bases, with 5 bases left between them. The CDR3 consists of 13 residues. The germline CDR1 and CDR2 sequences are LGHNA and YNFKEQ. The CDR3 loop is CASSQDRDTEAFF. CDR3 nucleotides: TGTGCCAGCAGCCAAGACAGGGACACTGAAGCTTTCTTT.

The CDR3 here is CATSRDPYRDETDTQYF. The CDR3 nucleotides are TGTGCCACCAGCAGAGATCCCTACAGGGACGAGACAGATACGCAGTATTTT. V and J are TRBV15 and TRBJ2-3; possibly TRBD1 for D (6 bases). V was clipped by 0 bases and J by 3 bases, with 16 bases between them. The CDR3 is made up of 17 amino acids. The germline V gene encodes CDR1 LNHNV and CDR2 YYDKDF (reference sequence).

The chain uses TRBV10-1 and TRBJ2-5; 9 positions agree with TRBD2. Trimming took 11 bases from V and 3 from J; bases not matched to a gene: 13. Germline V gives CDR1 WNHNN, CDR2 SYGVQD (reference sequence). This CDR3 has 15 residues. CDR3 coding DNA: TGCGCCGTCTTAGCGGGAGCCCAAGCGGAAGAGACCCAGTACTTC. Translated, it gives CAVLAGAQAEETQYF.

This chain links TRBV7-6 with TRBJ2-7, with a tentative D call TRBD1 (5 bases). The CDR3 spans 15 residues. Germline CDR1 SGHVS, CDR2 FNYEAQ. V was trimmed by 1 base and J by 1 base, leaving 11 bases between them. CDR3 coding DNA: TGTGCCAGCAGCTTAGAAACAGACAGTTCCTACGAGCAGTACTTC. It codes for CASSLETDSSYEQYF.

This sequence joins TRBV19 and TRBJ1-6, with 8 bases identical to TRBD1. In germline, CDR1 is LNHDA, CDR2 SQIVND (reference sequence). J lost 7 bases, V lost 5 bases, and 10 bases had no gene match. The CDR3 has 16 amino acids. CDR3 residues: CASSPNRGALNSPLHF. CDR3 sequence (DNA): TGTGCCAGTAGTCCCAACAGGGGGGCCCTCAATTCACCCCTCCACTTT. The full variable domain, in which reference TRBV19 and TRBJ1-6 provide the parts outside the CDR3, is DGGITQSPKYLFRKEGQNVTLSCEQNLNHDAMYWYRQDPGQGLRLIYYSQIVNDFQKGDIAEGYSVSREKKESFPLTVTSAQKNPTAFYLCASSPNRGALNSPLHFGNGTRLTVT.